This TCR beta chain was retrieved from a study of blood T cell repertoires in COVID-19. As for the study in general: COVID-19 samples collected from the United States, Italy and Spain covered acute and convalescent phases.

The CDR3 spans 16 residues. Germline CDR1 is SGHKS and CDR2 is YYEKEE (reference sequence). V lost 0 bases, J lost 4 bases, and 11 bases lay in between. This clone was seen once. Sequencing was performed with immunoSEQ multiplex PCR; in TCRdb, only in-frame clones are kept and a portion is missing. The table lists about 74,000 clones, roughly 92% of them singletons. J is TRBJ2-6 and V is TRBV5-5; D perhaps matches TRBD1 (6 bases). The sequence derives from a man aged 50 to 59 with COVID-19, enrolled during active disease. The sample consisted of peripheral blood. CDR3 nucleotide sequence: TGTGCCAGCAGCTTGGACAGGGATACAGGGGCCAACGTCCTGACTTTC. It encodes CASSLDRDTGANVLTF. The whole variable domain, remainder taken from reference TRBV5-5 and TRBJ2-6, is DAGVTQSPTHLIKTRGQQVTLRCSPISGHKSVSWYQQVLGQGPQFIFQYYEKEERGRGNFPDRFSARQFPNYSSELNVNALLLGDSALYLCASSLDRDTGANVLTFGAGSRLTVL.